This TCR beta chain derives from a study of blood T cell repertoires in COVID-19. As for the study in general: Italy, Spain and the United States were the sources of the convalescent and acute COVID-19 samples. T cells, B-cell-depleted T cells, or PBMCs supplied cDNA or gDNA.

CDR3 length equals 15 residues. Germline lookup yields CDR1 SNHLY and CDR2 FYNNEI. V was clipped by 3 bases and J by 3 bases, with 14 bases between them. Original analysis: Counts of nucleated cells, estimated from reference gene primer amplification, were obtained. The method was immunoSEQ multiplex PCR; TCRdb's version includes in-frame clones alone and lacks a portion of them. D and trimming come from the DNA, and the V and J calls and clone size come from that table. The data hold 72,000 or so clones, with around nine tenths observed a single time. The chain combines TRBV2 with TRBJ1-2, with D possibly being TRBD1 (6 bases). The sequenced sample consisted of peripheral blood. The receptor comes from a woman in her sixties or seventies with acute or convalescent COVID-19. CDR3 in amino acids: CASSDFQGTDYGYTF. The CDR3 DNA sequence: TGTGCCAGCAGTGATTTTCAGGGGACGGACTATGGCTACACCTTC.